What follows are 6 T cell receptor beta chains derived from one specimen sequenced in a study of early T cells in non-severe SARS-CoV-2 infection. Each CDR3 protein gets one entry after TCRdb re-called the 5' RACE reads with MiXCR. The sample holds fewer than 25,000 distinct CDR3 sequences, about 4.4% seen once. Sequencing was performed on whole blood. All receptors come from an adult who was a healthcare worker with PCR-confirmed SARS-CoV-2 infection or an uninfected control (not recorded which).

This clonotype came up many times. The V and J genes are TRBV11-2 and TRBJ2-5, with TRBD2 identical over 7 bases. The CDR3 length is 16 residues. From germline, CDR1 is SGHAT and CDR2 FQNNGV. The V gene end was trimmed by 1 base and the J gene end by 0 bases; junction bases not matched to a gene: 5. CDR3 in DNA: TGTGCCAGCAGCTTAGGCCTAGCGGACTACCAAGAGACCCAGTACTTC. Protein: CASSLGLADYQETQYF. The complete variable domain, with remaining parts taken from reference TRBV11-2 and TRBJ2-5, reads EAGVAQSPRYKIIEKRQSVAFWCNPISGHATLYWYQQILGQGPKLLIQFQNNGVVDDSQLPKDRFSAERLKGVDSTLKIQPAKLEDSAVYLCASSLGLADYQETQYFGPGTRLLVL.

Ten or more counts support this clonotype. J is TRBJ2-7 and V is TRBV5-1, with TRBD1 as a possible D gene (6 bases). V dropped 1 base and J dropped 3 bases, with 11 bases sitting between them. CDR1 and CDR2 from the germline V gene are SGHRS and YFSETQ. The length of the CDR3 is 14 residues. CDR3 coding DNA: TGCGCCAGCAGCTTGAGACAGGCCAGCTACGAGCAGTACTTC. Amino acid sequence: CASSLRQASYEQYF. The variable domain in full, with the rest retrieved from reference TRBV5-1 and TRBJ2-7, is KAGVTQTPRYLIKTRGQQVTLSCSPISGHRSVSWYQQTPGQGLQFLFEYFSETQRNKGNFPGRFSGRQFSNSRSEMNVSTLELGDSALYLCASSLRQASYEQYFGPGTRLTVT.

In this sample, this clonotype turned up many times. This chain joins TRBV6-1 and TRBJ1-6, with D possibly being TRBD1 (6 bases). The CDR3 consists of 17 residues. Germline V gene lookup returns CDR1 MNHNS and CDR2 SASEGT. The V and J ends lost 7 bases and 11 bases respectively, with 27 bases between them. The CDR3 nucleotides read TGTGCCAGCATGAAGGGGCTCGGGGGCAGCGCATCAGCACCCCTCCACTTT. Its protein is CASMKGLGGSASAPLHF.

This clonotype is labeled as medium-sized. The chain combines TRBV28 with TRBJ2-3; D gene ambiguous. This CDR3 contains 13 residues. With 4 bases removed from V and 3 bases from J, the gap between germline ends came to 8 bases. CDR1 and CDR2 from the germline V gene are MDHEN and SYDVKM. DNA of the CDR3: TGTGCCAGCAGTTCCGCCCTAACAGATACGCAGTATTTT. Translated: CASSSALTDTQYF. The whole variable domain, filled in from reference TRBV28 and TRBJ2-3, reads DVKVTQSSRYLVKRTGEKVFLECVQDMDHENMFWYRQDPGLGLRLIYFSYDVKMKEKGDIPEGYSVSREKKERFSLILESASTNQTSMYLCASSSALTDTQYFGPGTRLTVL.

The chain employs TRBV7-9 and TRBJ1-2, with 8 bases lining up with TRBD1. This CDR3 has 15 amino acids. Trimming cost V 3 bases and J 8 bases; bases outside gene matches: 11. Germline lookup yields CDR1 SEHNR and CDR2 FQNEAQ (reference sequence). CDR3 DNA: TGTGCCAGCAGCTTCCAGGACAGGGAATTCACCGGCTACACCTTC. It is translated as CASSFQDREFTGYTF.

This clonotype came up a few times. The rearrangement joins TRBV7-2 to TRBJ2-5, with D possibly TRBD1 on 6 matching bases. Trimming pared 3 bases from V and 1 base from J, leaving 6 bases between. The germline gives CDR1 SGHTA, CDR2 FQGNSA. The CDR3 is made up of 13 amino acids. Here the CDR3 reads CASSFRGQETQYF. As DNA, the CDR3 is TGTGCCAGCAGCTTCAGGGGCCAAGAGACCCAGTACTTC.